This entry is about one T cell receptor (beta chain). Antigen unknown. The V gene lost 6 bases and the J gene lost 4 bases, with 15 bases spanning the gap. In germline, CDR1 is SGHTA, CDR2 FQGNSA. The CDR3 is made up of 15 amino acids. Making the TCR beta libraries involved quantitative 5'-RACE with molecular barcodes. TCRdb fed the 5' RACE reads into MiXCR, producing one record per CDR3 protein. The sample includes some 140,000 distinct CDR3 sequences, 7% to 10% of them seen just once. The sample originates from a study of CD8 T cells in ankylosing spondylitis. Study-wide results and limits: Ankylosing spondylitis blood seemed to carry a telltale TCR beta motif made of fewer than ten highly homologous variants. In peripheral blood, disease-linked CD8+ clones occurred at relatively low frequencies. As reported, disease-linked clones showed significant enrichment in matched ankylosing spondylitis synovial fluid.

The chain links TRBV7-2 to TRBJ2-2; D not resolved. The sequencing sample was made of synovial fluid, either unsorted or a sorted T cell fraction (not recorded which). The clonotype comes from a male donor with ankylosing spondylitis. The CDR3 sequence is CASRSVVVGTGELFF. The CDR3 region has the DNA TGTGCCAGCAGGAGTGTAGTGGTAGGCACCGGGGAGCTGTTTTTT.